Shown below are 16 T cell receptor beta chains from a single sample sequenced in a study of cytomegalovirus exposure and HLA in healthy donors. PCR used 60 Vbeta primers and 13 Jbeta primers. TCRdb keeps only in-frame clones here, not all; method: immunoSEQ multiplex PCR. The sample includes some 180,000 clones, more than 75% of them seen just once. The source material was PBMCs. All receptors come from a man aged 40-49 years in good health and CMV-seropositive.

This clone has only a few counts. The chain uses TRBV4-1 and TRBJ2-7; perhaps TRBD1 as D (6 bases). Trimming removed 0 bases from V and 4 bases from J, with 13 bases in between. The germline gives CDR1 MGHRA, CDR2 YSYEKL. The CDR3 totals 15 residues. As DNA, the CDR3 is TGCGCCAGCAGCCAAGATCAGGGGACACCTTACGAGCAGTACTTC. It encodes CASSQDQGTPYEQYF.

The chain recombines TRBV7-2 with TRBJ1-5; 10 bases fit TRBD1. Trimming removed 6 bases from V and 3 bases from J; junction bases left unmatched: 5. The CDR3 is 15 amino acids. Looked up from germline, CDR1 is SGHTA and CDR2 is FQGNSA. Written as DNA, the CDR3 is TGTGCCAGCAGTTCGACAGGGGGCGTCAATCAGCCCCAGCATTTT. It is translated as CASSSTGGVNQPQHF.

This rearrangement joins TRBV2 to TRBJ2-7, with D possibly TRBD2 on 5 matching bases. CDR1 SNHLY and CDR2 FYNNEI come from the germline V gene. This CDR3 region has 14 residues. The ends were cut back, 1 base at V and 2 bases at J, with 9 bases in the middle. CDR3 nucleotide sequence: TGTGCCAGCAGTGAAGGTGAGCGGCCCTACGAGCAGTACTTC. Its translation: CASSEGERPYEQYF.

This clone has just a few counts. V is TRBV5-1 and J is TRBJ2-1; possibly TRBD1 for D (6 bases). This CDR3 contains 16 residues. Germline-derived CDR1 and CDR2 are SGHRS and YFSETQ. V shed 0 bases and J shed 2 bases, with 12 bases lying between them. The DNA for the CDR3 is TGCGCCAGCAGCTTGGAGCAAGGGGGACCCTACAATGAGCAGTTCTTC. It codes for CASSLEQGGPYNEQFF.

This chain uses TRBV10-3 with TRBJ2-5; 9 bases align to TRBD1. J was trimmed by 5 bases and V by 5 bases; bases with no gene match: 18. The length of the CDR3 is 18 residues. Looked up from germline, CDR1 is ENHRY and CDR2 is SYGVKD. The CDR3 nucleotides are TGTGCCATCAGTCCCGGGACAGGGCCGGACCGGTTGTATGAGACCCAGTACTTC. Its translation is CAISPGTGPDRLYETQYF.

In regard to this clone: The identical CDR3 is also encoded by other nucleotide sequences in the sample. The rearrangement joins TRBV29-1 to TRBJ1-2; possibly TRBD1 for D (6 bases). The V gene's germline CDR1 is SQVTM and CDR2 ANQGSEA. The CDR3 runs 13 residues. Trimming left V 6 bases short and J 4 bases short, with 15 bases between. CDR3: CSVGGGSGYGYTF. The CDR3 DNA reads as TGCAGCGTGGGAGGGGGGTCGGGCTATGGCTACACCTTC.

This rearrangement joins TRBV6-1 to TRBJ1-1; D is possibly TRBD1 (5 bases). V lost 6 bases to trimming and J lost 6 bases, with 8 bases between them. CDR3 length: 11 amino acids. Per germline, CDR1 MNHNS and CDR2 SASEGT. The CDR3 region is CASSWGAEAFF. In nucleotides, the CDR3 is TGTGCCAGCAGCTGGGGGGCTGAAGCTTTCTTT.

The chain employs TRBV4-1 and TRBJ2-3; TRBD1 is a possible D gene (6 bases). Trimming removed 0 bases at V and 7 bases at J, with 14 bases between. This CDR3 spans 15 amino acids. CDR1 and CDR2 (germline): MGHRA, YSYEKL. As DNA, the CDR3 is TGCGCCAGCAGCCAAGACGACCGGCAGGGGAATACGCAGTATTTT. Encoded protein: CASSQDDRQGNTQYF.

This clone occurred a few times. The chain combines TRBV7-2 with TRBJ2-3; 12 bases fit TRBD2. Per the germline V gene, CDR1 is SGHTA and CDR2 is FQGNSA. The CDR3 spans 17 residues. The V and J ends lost 1 base and 5 bases, in that order; junction bases with no gene match: 7. CDR3 sequence: CASSLEALAGGRDTQYF. For the CDR3, the DNA is TGTGCCAGCAGCTTAGAGGCGCTAGCGGGAGGGAGAGATACGCAGTATTTT.

V usage is TRBV27 and J usage is TRBJ2-3; D not resolved. V lost 0 bases and J 0 bases, leaving 4 bases between the germline ends. The CDR3 spans 14 residues. CDR1 and CDR2 (germline): MNHEY, SMNVEV (reference sequence). Written as DNA, the CDR3 is TGTGCCAGCAGTTTATCGAGGAGCACAGATACGCAGTATTTT. It encodes CASSLSRSTDTQYF.

The rearrangement uses TRBV5-4 and TRBJ2-7, with 14 bases that match TRBD2. This CDR3 has 16 residues. The V gene's germline CDR1 is SGHNT and CDR2 YYREEE (reference sequence). After removal of 0 bases from V and 4 bases from J, the junction contained 3 bases not matched to a gene. The CDR3 coding sequence is TGTGCCAGCAGCTTGGGACTAGCGGGGGGGCCGTACGAGCAGTACTTC. It specifies CASSLGLAGGPYEQYF.

Only one count was recorded for this clone. The CDR3 loop reads CASSVDASGSWSYNEQFF. DNA for the CDR3: TGTGCCAGCAGCGTAGATGCTAGCGGGAGTTGGTCCTACAATGAGCAGTTCTTC. The chain joins TRBV9 to TRBJ2-1; 10 bases align to TRBD2. This CDR3 has 18 residues. V gave up 0 bases and J gave up 1 base; unmatched junction bases: 7. Germline CDR1 reads SGDLS; CDR2 reads YYNGEE.

The chain uses TRBV5-1 and TRBJ2-1; 9 positions agree with TRBD2. There are 18 residues in the CDR3. Germline CDR1 and CDR2: SGHRS and YFSETQ. J lost 2 bases, V lost 4 bases, and 13 bases had no gene match. CDR3 sequence: CASSLPGGTSIPYNEQFF. Here the CDR3 DNA reads TGCGCCAGCAGCCTGCCGGGTGGGACTAGCATCCCCTACAATGAGCAGTTCTTC. The full variable domain, its missing parts supplied by reference TRBV5-1 and TRBJ2-1, is KAGVTQTPRYLIKTRGQQVTLSCSPISGHRSVSWYQQTPGQGLQFLFEYFSETQRNKGNFPGRFSGRQFSNSRSEMNVSTLELGDSALYLCASSLPGGTSIPYNEQFFGPGTRLTVL.

The genes are TRBV5-6 and TRBJ2-2; the match to TRBD1 covers 7 bases. Unmatched junction bases numbered 5, after V lost 4 bases and J lost 2 bases. Per the germline V gene, CDR1 is SGHDT and CDR2 is YYEEEE. The CDR3 totals 15 residues. The DNA of the CDR3 is TGTGCCAGCAGCGCGACAGGGTTAAACACCGGGGAGCTGTTTTTT. This codes for CASSATGLNTGELFF.

The chain carries TRBV7-9 and TRBJ2-7; 7 nucleotides agree with TRBD1. With V trimmed by 2 bases and J by 0 bases, 1 base remained unmatched. CDR3 length: 14 residues. Per germline, CDR1 SEHNR and CDR2 FQNEAQ (reference sequence). CDR3 nucleotide sequence: TGTGCCAGCAGCTTACAGGGGGACTCCTACGAGCAGTACTTC. The encoded protein is CASSLQGDSYEQYF.

V and J are TRBV5-1 and TRBJ2-1; 9 nucleotides match TRBD2. The trim removed 4 bases at V and 6 bases at J, leaving 2 bases unmatched. CDR1 SGHRS and CDR2 YFSETQ come from the germline V gene. The CDR3 totals 13 residues. The CDR3 region is CASSQTSGNEQFF. The CDR3 DNA is TGCGCCAGCAGCCAGACTAGCGGCAATGAGCAGTTCTTC. The full variable domain, in which reference TRBV5-1 and TRBJ2-1 provide the parts outside the CDR3, is KAGVTQTPRYLIKTRGQQVTLSCSPISGHRSVSWYQQTPGQGLQFLFEYFSETQRNKGNFPGRFSGRQFSNSRSEMNVSTLELGDSALYLCASSQTSGNEQFFGPGTRLTVL.